Reported below is one TCR beta chain. This sample was included in a study of blood T cell repertoires in COVID-19. The overall study: From T cells, B-cell-depleted T cells, or PBMCs came the material, which was cDNA or gDNA.

The data were produced by immunoSEQ multiplex PCR, yet TCRdb's version contains in-frame clones alone and is incomplete. This table holds around 300,000 clones, 70% to 90% found once. This CDR3 has 14 amino acids. CDR1 is SEHNR and CDR2 is FQNEAQ in the germline V gene (reference sequence). Trimming pared 11 bases from V and 1 base from J, leaving 14 bases between. The receptor was isolated from a man between 18 and 35 years old with active or convalescent COVID-19. The chain uses TRBV7-9 and TRBJ2-2; possible D gene TRBD2, 7 bases. Sequenced sample: peripheral blood. The DNA of the CDR3 is TGTGCCCCGGGGGGCGGGGTGAACACCGGGGAGCTGTTTTTT. It yields the protein CAPGGGVNTGELFF.